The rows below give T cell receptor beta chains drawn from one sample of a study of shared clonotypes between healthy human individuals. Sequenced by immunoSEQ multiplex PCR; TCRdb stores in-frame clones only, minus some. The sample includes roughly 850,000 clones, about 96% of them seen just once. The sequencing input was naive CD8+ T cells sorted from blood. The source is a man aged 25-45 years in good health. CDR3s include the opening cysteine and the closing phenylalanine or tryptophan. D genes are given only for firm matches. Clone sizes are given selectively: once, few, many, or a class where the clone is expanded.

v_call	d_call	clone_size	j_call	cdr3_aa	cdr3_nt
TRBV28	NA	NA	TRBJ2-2	CASSLGPGELFF	TGTGCCAGCAGTTTAGGGCCCGGGGAGCTGTTTTTT
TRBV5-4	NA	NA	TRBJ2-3	CASSRAGLEAQYF	TGTGCCAGCAGCCGGGCAGGGCTAGAGGCGCAGTATTTT
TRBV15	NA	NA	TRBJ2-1	CATSTDTVGIEQFF	TGTGCCACCAGCACAGATACGGTCGGAATTGAGCAGTTCTTC
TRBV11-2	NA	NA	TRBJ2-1	CASSLAGHEQFF	TGTGCCAGCAGCCTGGCCGGCCATGAGCAGTTCTTC
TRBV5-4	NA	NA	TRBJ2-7	CASSFFPGDSGVGDF	TGTGCCAGCAGCTTTTTCCCGGGTGACTCTGGCGTTGGGGACTTC
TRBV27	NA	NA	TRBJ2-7	CASSPLRQASYEQYF	TGTGCCAGCAGCCCCCTGAGGCAGGCTTCCTACGAGCAGTACTTC
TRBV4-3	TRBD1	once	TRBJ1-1	CASSQDRGQEGSEAFF	TGCGCCAGCAGCCAAGATCGGGGACAGGAGGGAAGTGAAGCTTTCTTT
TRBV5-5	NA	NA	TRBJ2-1	CASNLIGGESYNEQFF	TGTGCCAGCAACTTGATCGGGGGTGAGTCCTACAATGAGCAGTTCTTC
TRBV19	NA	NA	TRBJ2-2	CASSIDRGTTGELFF	TGTGCCAGTAGTATAGACAGGGGTACAACCGGGGAGCTGTTTTTT
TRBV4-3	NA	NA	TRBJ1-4	CASSQGVGRDEKLFF	TGCGCCAGCAGCCAAGGAGTAGGCAGGGACGAAAAACTGTTTTTT
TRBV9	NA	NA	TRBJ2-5	CASSVRAGRQETQYF	TGTGCCAGCAGCGTAAGGGCAGGTCGGCAAGAGACCCAGTACTTC
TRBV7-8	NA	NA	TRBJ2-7	CASSLRGLRFHEQYF	TGTGCCAGCAGCTTAAGGGGTCTCCGGTTCCACGAGCAGTACTTC
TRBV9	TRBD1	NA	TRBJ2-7	CASSVGQGASLEQYF	TGTGCCAGCAGCGTAGGACAGGGGGCCTCGCTAGAGCAGTACTTC
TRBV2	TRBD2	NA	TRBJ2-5	CATLAGAETQYF	TGTGCCACCCTAGCGGGAGCGGAGACCCAGTACTTC
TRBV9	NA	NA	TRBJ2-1	CASSVGDGYNEQFF	TGTGCCAGCAGCGTAGGGGACGGATACAATGAGCAGTTCTTC
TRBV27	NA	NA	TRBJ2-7	CASSFSGKSYEQYF	TGTGCCAGCAGTTTCTCGGGAAAAAGCTACGAGCAGTACTTC
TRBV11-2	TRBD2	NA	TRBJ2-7	CASSLGSSGTYEQYF	TGTGCCAGCAGCTTAGGATCTAGCGGGACCTACGAGCAGTACTTC
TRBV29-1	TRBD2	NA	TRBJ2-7	CSVEDPGLGDDYEQYF	TGCAGCGTTGAAGATCCCGGACTAGGGGACGACTACGAGCAGTACTTC
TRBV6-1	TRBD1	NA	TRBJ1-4	CASGFPGQGNEKLFF	TGTGCCAGCGGGTTTCCGGGACAGGGAAATGAAAAACTGTTTTTT
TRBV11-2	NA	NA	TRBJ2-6	CASSFWQGGANVLTF	TGTGCCAGCAGCTTTTGGCAGGGTGGGGCCAACGTCCTGACTTTC
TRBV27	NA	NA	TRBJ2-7	CASRLEQGGYEQYF	TGTGCCAGCAGACTCGAACAGGGAGGTTACGAGCAGTACTTC
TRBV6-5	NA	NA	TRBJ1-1	CASSFGNLNTEAFF	TGTGCCAGCAGTTTCGGCAACTTGAACACTGAAGCTTTCTTT
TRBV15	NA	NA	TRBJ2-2	CATSRVNGELFF	TGTGCCACCAGCAGAGTAAACGGGGAGCTGTTTTTT
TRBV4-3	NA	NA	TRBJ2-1	CASSHTELTSWENNEQFF	TGCGCCAGCAGCCACACAGAACTGACTAGTTGGGAGAACAATGAGCAGTTCTTC
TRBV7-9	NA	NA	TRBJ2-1	CASSLRTGWGSSYNEQFF	TGTGCCAGCAGCCTGAGAACGGGTTGGGGGAGCTCCTACAATGAGCAGTTCTTC
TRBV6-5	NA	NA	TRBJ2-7	CASASQGGYEQYF	TGTGCCAGCGCGAGCCAGGGGGGCTACGAGCAGTACTTC
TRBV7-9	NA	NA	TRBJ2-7	CASSSPQSSGPYEQYF	TGTGCCAGCAGCTCCCCTCAGAGTAGCGGCCCCTACGAGCAGTACTTC
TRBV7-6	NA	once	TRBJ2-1	CASSPVGGSYNEQFF	TGTGCCAGCAGCCCCGTTGGGGGCTCCTACAATGAGCAGTTCTTC
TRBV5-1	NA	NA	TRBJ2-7	CASRGSTGRPQDEQYF	TGCGCCAGCAGGGGTAGTACTGGACGGCCCCAGGACGAGCAGTACTTC
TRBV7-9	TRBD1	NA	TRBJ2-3	CASSFPTGEDITDTQYF	TGTGCCAGCAGTTTCCCGACAGGGGAAGATATCACAGATACGCAGTATTTT
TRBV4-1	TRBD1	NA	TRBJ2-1	CASRFRDRVNNEQFF	TGCGCCAGCAGATTCCGGGACAGGGTTAACAATGAGCAGTTCTTC
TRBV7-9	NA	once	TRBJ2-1	CASRLPGAHNEQFF	TGTGCCAGCAGGCTACCGGGAGCCCACAATGAGCAGTTCTTC
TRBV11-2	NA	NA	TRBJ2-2	CASSFPWTGELFF	TGTGCCAGCAGCTTCCCGTGGACCGGGGAGCTGTTTTTT
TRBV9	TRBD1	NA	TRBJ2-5	CASSARLQGALETQYF	TGTGCCAGCAGCGCCCGGCTACAGGGGGCCTTGGAGACCCAGTACTTC
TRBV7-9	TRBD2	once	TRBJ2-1	CASRPAGVNEQFF	TGTGCCAGCCGGCCAGCGGGAGTGAATGAGCAGTTCTTC
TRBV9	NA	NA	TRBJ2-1	CASSVAPTVYDEQFF	TGTGCCAGCAGCGTAGCCCCCACTGTGTACGATGAGCAGTTCTTC
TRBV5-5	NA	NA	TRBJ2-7	CASSSDWAPGPQSYEQYF	TGTGCCAGCAGCTCGGATTGGGCCCCGGGACCCCAATCTTACGAGCAGTACTTC
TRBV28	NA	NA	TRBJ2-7	CASSYSGNYEQYF	TGTGCCAGCAGCTACTCCGGGAACTACGAGCAGTACTTC
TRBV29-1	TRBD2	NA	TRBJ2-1	CSVEGVAGGSYNEQFF	TGCAGCGTTGAGGGGGTAGCGGGAGGGTCCTACAATGAGCAGTTCTTC
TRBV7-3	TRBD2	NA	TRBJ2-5	CASSPTHAGGYETQYF	TGTGCCAGCAGCCCCACCCACGCGGGAGGTTATGAGACCCAGTACTTC
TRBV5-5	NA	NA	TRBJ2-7	CASSHGPPREQYF	TGTGCCAGCAGTCACGGGCCCCCTCGGGAGCAGTACTTC
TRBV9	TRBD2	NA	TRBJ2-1	CASSVERDSGRIYNEQFF	TGTGCCAGCAGCGTAGAGAGGGATAGCGGGAGGATCTACAATGAGCAGTTCTTC
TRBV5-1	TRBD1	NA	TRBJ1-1	CASSSETGGNGEAFF	TGCGCCAGCAGCTCGGAGACAGGGGGCAACGGTGAAGCTTTCTTT
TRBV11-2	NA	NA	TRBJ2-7	CASSQVGLNLIEQYF	TGTGCCAGCAGTCAAGTCGGGCTCAACCTTATCGAGCAGTACTTC
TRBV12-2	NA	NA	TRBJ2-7	CARQRPRQYF	TGTGCAAGACAAAGACCCCGGCAGTACTTC
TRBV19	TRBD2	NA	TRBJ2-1	CASSRLAGVEYNEQFF	TGTGCCAGTAGTCGGCTAGCGGGAGTGGAATACAATGAGCAGTTCTTC
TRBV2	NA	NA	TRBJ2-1	CASSEGGTYNEQFF	TGTGCCAGCAGTGAGGGCGGGACCTACAATGAGCAGTTCTTC